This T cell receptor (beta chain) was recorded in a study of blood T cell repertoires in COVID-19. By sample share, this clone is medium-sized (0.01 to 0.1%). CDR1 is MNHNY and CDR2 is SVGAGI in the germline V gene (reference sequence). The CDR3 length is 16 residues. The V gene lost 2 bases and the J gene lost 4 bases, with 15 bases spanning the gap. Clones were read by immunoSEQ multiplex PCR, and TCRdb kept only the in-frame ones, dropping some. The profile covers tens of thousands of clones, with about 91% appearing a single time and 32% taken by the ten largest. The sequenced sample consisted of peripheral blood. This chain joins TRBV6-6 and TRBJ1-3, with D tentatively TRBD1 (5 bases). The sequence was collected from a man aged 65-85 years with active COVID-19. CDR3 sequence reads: CASSYSGTQNGNTIYF. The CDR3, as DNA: TGTGCCAGCAGTTACAGTGGGACTCAAAACGGAAACACCATATATTTT.